The subject of this entry is one T cell receptor beta chain. Its specificity is not known. A single base separates this from a much larger clone, so it may be a read error. This specimen comes from a study of spatial heterogeneity in lung cancer. Study summary: Where they were available, follow-up PBMC samples were sequenced, at a median of about 2 years after resection.

V was trimmed by 4 bases and J by 4 bases, leaving 10 bases between them. The CDR3 is made up of 12 amino acids. Germline-derived CDR1 and CDR2 are SQVTM and ANQGSEA. TCRdb reprocessed the 5' RACE reads via MiXCR and lists one record per CDR3 protein. This sample has some 54,000 distinct CDR3 sequences, with under 8% found just once. Documented time point: blood at routine non-recurrence follow-up after resection. The study sequenced unsorted whole RNA from tumor, nontumor lung or frozen PBMC. Findings of the study overall: Ubiquitous expanded tumor TCRs showed up in blood more at resection than follow-up.

The gene calls are TRBV29-1 and TRBJ2-5; no clear D gene. The clonotype was recovered from a female donor with early-stage non-small cell lung cancer. Source: PBMCs, taken at follow-up. The CDR3 protein is CSVGGKGETQYF. CDR3 sequence (DNA): TGCAGCGTTGGCGGAAAGGGAGAGACCCAGTACTTC.